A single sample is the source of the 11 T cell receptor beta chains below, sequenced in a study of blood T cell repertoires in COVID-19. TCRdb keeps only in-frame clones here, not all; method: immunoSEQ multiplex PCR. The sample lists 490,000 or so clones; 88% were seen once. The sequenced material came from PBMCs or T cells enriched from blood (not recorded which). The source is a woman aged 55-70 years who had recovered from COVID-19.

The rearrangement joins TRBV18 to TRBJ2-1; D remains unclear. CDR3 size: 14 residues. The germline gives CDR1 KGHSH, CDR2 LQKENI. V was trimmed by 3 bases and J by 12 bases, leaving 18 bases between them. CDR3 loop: CASSPPQMTRRQFF. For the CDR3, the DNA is TGTGCCAGCTCACCCCCTCAGATGACACGCCGGCAGTTCTTC.

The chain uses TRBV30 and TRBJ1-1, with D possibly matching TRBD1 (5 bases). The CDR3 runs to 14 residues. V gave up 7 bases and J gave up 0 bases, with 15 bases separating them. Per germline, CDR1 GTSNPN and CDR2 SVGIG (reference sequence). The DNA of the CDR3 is TGTGCCTCGCAGCGGGGGTCCATGAACACTGAAGCTTTCTTT. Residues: CASQRGSMNTEAFF.

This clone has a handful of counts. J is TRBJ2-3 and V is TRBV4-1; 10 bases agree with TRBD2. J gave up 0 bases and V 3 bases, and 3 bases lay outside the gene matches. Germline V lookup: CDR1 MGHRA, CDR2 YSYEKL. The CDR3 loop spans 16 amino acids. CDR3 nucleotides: TGCGCCAGCAGCCACGGGACTAGCGATAGCACAGATACGCAGTATTTT. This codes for CASSHGTSDSTDTQYF.

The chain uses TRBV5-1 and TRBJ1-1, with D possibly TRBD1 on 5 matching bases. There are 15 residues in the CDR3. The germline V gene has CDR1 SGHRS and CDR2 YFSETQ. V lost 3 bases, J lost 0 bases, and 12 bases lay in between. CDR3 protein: CASSSAGSLNTEAFF. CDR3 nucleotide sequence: TGCGCCAGCAGCTCTGCAGGGTCTCTGAACACTGAAGCTTTCTTT.

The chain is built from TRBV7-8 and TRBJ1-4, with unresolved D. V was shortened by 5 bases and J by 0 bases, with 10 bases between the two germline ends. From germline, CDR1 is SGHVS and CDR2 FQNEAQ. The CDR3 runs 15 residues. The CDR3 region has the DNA TGTGCCAGCAGCCAGTTACAGACAACTAATGAAAAACTGTTTTTT. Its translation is CASSQLQTTNEKLFF.

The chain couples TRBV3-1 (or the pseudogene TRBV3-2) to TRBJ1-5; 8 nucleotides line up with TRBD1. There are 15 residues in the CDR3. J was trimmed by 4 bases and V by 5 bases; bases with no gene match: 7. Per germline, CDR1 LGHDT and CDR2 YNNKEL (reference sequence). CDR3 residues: CASSSGGAGNQPQHF. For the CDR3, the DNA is TGTGCCAGCAGCTCAGGGGGCGCGGGAAATCAGCCCCAGCATTTT.

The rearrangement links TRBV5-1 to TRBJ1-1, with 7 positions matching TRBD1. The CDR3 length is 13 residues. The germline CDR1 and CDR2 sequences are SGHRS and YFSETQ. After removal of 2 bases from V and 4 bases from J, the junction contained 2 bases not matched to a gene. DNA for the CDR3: TGCGCCAGCAGCTTCTCAGGGGGCACTGAAGCTTTCTTT. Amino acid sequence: CASSFSGGTEAFF.

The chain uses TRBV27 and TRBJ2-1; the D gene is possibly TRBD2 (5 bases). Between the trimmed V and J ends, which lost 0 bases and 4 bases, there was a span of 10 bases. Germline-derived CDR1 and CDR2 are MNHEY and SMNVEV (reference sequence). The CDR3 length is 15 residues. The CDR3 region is CASSLSIGVYNEQFF. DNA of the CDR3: TGTGCCAGCAGTTTATCGATCGGGGTATACAATGAGCAGTTCTTC.

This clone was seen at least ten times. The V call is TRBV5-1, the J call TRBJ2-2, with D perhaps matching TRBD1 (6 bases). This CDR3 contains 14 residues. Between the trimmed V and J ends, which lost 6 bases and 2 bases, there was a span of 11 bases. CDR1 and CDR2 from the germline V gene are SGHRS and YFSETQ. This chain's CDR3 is CASTRDTNTGELFF. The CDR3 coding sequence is TGCGCCAGCACCCGGGACACTAACACCGGGGAGCTGTTTTTT.

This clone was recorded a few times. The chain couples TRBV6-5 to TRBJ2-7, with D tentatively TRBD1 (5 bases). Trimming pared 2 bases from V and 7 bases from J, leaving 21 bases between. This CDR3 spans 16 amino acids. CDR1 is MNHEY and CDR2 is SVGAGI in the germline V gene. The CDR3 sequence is CASSYHMGQGTVEQYV. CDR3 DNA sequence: TGTGCCAGCAGTTACCACATGGGGCAGGGAACGGTGGAGCAGTACGTC.

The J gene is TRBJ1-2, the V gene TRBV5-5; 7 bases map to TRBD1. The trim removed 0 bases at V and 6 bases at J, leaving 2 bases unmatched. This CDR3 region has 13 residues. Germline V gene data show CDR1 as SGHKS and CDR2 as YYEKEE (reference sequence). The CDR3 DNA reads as TGTGCCAGCAGCTTGGTCACAGGGGATGGCTACACCTTC. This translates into CASSLVTGDGYTF.